These 20 T cell receptor beta chains were sequenced from one sample in a study of T cell responses to AZD1222 COVID-19 vaccine. Only in-frame clones appear in the TCRdb table, and some are missing; sequencing was by immunoSEQ multiplex PCR. The repertoire holds more than 100,000 clones, with 75% to 85% as singletons. This specimen was peripheral blood, taken 28 days after the second dose of the MenACWY control vaccine. The receptors come from an adult who received the MenACWY meningococcal vaccine as a control.

The rearrangement joins TRBV19 to TRBJ1-1, with 8 bases identical to TRBD1. The V segment lost 3 bases and the J segment 1 base; nucleotides outside the gene matches: 13. The CDR3 totals 18 residues. Germline loops: CDR1 LNHDA, CDR2 SQIVND (reference sequence). The CDR3 DNA follows: TGTGCCAGTAGTATTAGACAGGGGACAACCGGGAAGAACACTGAAGCTTTCTTT. It yields the protein CASSIRQGTTGKNTEAFF. The variable domain in full, completed from reference TRBV19 and TRBJ1-1, reads DGGITQSPKYLFRKEGQNVTLSCEQNLNHDAMYWYRQDPGQGLRLIYYSQIVNDFQKGDIAEGYSVSREKKESFPLTVTSAQKNPTAFYLCASSIRQGTTGKNTEAFFGQGTRLTVV.

The chain uses TRBV30 and TRBJ1-4; 8 nucleotides line up with TRBD1. Germline trimming cut 5 bases from V and 6 bases from J; bases unmatched to any gene: 5. Germline V lookup: CDR1 GTSNPN, CDR2 SVGIG (reference sequence). CDR3 size: 13 residues. CDR3 coding DNA: TGTGCCTGGTCCGGACAGGGATATGAAAAACTGTTTTTT. Translation: CAWSGQGYEKLFF. The whole variable domain, filled in from reference TRBV30 and TRBJ1-4, reads SQTIHQWPATLVQPVGSPLSLECTVEGTSNPNLYWYRQAAGRGLQLLFYSVGIGQISSEVPQNLSASRPQDRQFILSSKKLLLSDSGFYLCAWSGQGYEKLFFGSGTQLSVL.

Here the CDR3 DNA reads TGTGCCAGCAGCACCAGCACAGATACGCAGTATTTT. It codes for CASSTSTDTQYF. V usage is TRBV13 and J usage is TRBJ2-3; D is undetermined. CDR1 and CDR2 from the germline V gene are PRHDT and FYEKMQ (reference sequence). The CDR3 is 12 residues long. Between the trimmed V and J ends, which lost 5 bases and 0 bases, there was a span of 3 bases. Full variable domain (missing parts from reference TRBV13 and TRBJ2-3): AAGVIQSPRHLIKEKRETATLKCYPIPRHDTVYWYQQGPGQDPQFLISFYEKMQSDKGSIPDRFSAQQFSDYHSELNMSSLELGDSALYFCASSTSTDTQYFGPGTRLTVL.

The chain links TRBV11-3 to TRBJ2-5, with D uncertain. The CDR3 is made up of 15 amino acids. Trimming took 2 bases from V and 4 from J, leaving 14 bases between them. Germline values: CDR1 SGHNT, CDR2 YENEEA. This CDR3 reads CASSLFRNLGETQYF. The CDR3 DNA follows: TGTGCCAGCAGCTTATTCCGGAATCTGGGAGAGACCCAGTACTTC.

The chain links TRBV4-1 to TRBJ1-1; D gene unclear. The CDR3 extends over 13 amino acids. Germline CDR1 MGHRA, CDR2 YSYEKL. V was shortened by 0 bases and J by 10 bases, with 12 bases between the two germline ends. The DNA for the CDR3 is TGCGCCAGCAGCCAAGAAGTAGGAAACCGAGCTTTCTTT. Translation: CASSQEVGNRAFF.

The chain links TRBV10-3 to TRBJ2-5; TRBD2 is a possible D gene (7 bases). The V end was cut by 2 bases, the J end by 5 bases, with 12 bases between. This CDR3 contains 14 residues. Germline CDR1 and CDR2: ENHRY and SYGVKD. CDR3 protein: CAISERGAEETQYF. CDR3 sequence (DNA): TGTGCCATCAGTGAGCGGGGGGCCGAGGAGACCCAGTACTTC.

V and J are TRBV13 and TRBJ1-1; no definite D call. The CDR3 length is 12 residues. Germline CDR1 is PRHDT and CDR2 is FYEKMQ (reference sequence). With 4 bases removed from V and 3 bases from J, the gap between germline ends came to 6 bases. As DNA, the CDR3 is TGTGCCAGCAGCTGGCGGGACACTGAAGCTTTCTTT. Translating gives CASSWRDTEAFF.

The V call is TRBV7-2, the J call TRBJ2-7; tentatively, D is TRBD1 or TRBD2 (5 bases each). Germline CDR1 and CDR2: SGHTA and FQGNSA. Deletions cut 6 bases from V and 3 bases from J, with 15 bases between. This CDR3 has 14 amino acids. The CDR3 is CASRSGRAGYEQYF. The CDR3 DNA reads as TGTGCCAGCAGATCGGGACGGGCAGGCTACGAGCAGTACTTC.

This clone was seen a handful of times. The chain uses TRBV7-3 and TRBJ2-1; 7 nucleotides align to TRBD2. After removal of 8 bases from V and 0 bases from J, the junction contained 10 bases not matched to a gene. Germline V lookup: CDR1 SGHTA, CDR2 FQGTGA. The CDR3 spans 16 residues. Written as DNA, the CDR3 is TGTGCCAGCTCTGGGGGAGGGAGTGGCTCCTACAATGAGCAGTTCTTC. Residues: CASSGGGSGSYNEQFF.

The V gene is TRBV15, the J gene TRBJ2-1; D unresolved. The CDR3 totals 18 residues. Germline CDR1 is LNHNV and CDR2 is YYDKDF (reference sequence). The V gene lost 3 bases and the J gene lost 4 bases, with 22 bases spanning the gap. The CDR3 spells CATSSPLRSPGPYNEQFF. The CDR3 DNA reads TGTGCCACCAGCAGCCCGTTAAGGAGTCCAGGACCATACAATGAGCAGTTCTTC.

Only one count was recorded for this clone. The gene calls are TRBV2 and TRBJ1-1; possibly TRBD1 for D (6 bases). V gave up 6 bases and J gave up 5 bases, with 10 bases separating them. The CDR3 is 12 amino acids. From germline, CDR1 is SNHLY and CDR2 FYNNEI. CDR3 sequence reads: CASRGGVTEAFF. Here the CDR3 DNA reads TGTGCCAGCAGAGGGGGAGTTACTGAAGCTTTCTTT. Full variable domain (rest looked up from reference TRBV2 and TRBJ1-1): EPEVTQTPSHQVTQMGQEVILRCVPISNHLYFYWYRQILGQKVEFLVSFYNNEISEKSEIFDDQFSVERPDGSNFTLKIRSTKLEDSAMYFCASRGGVTEAFFGQGTRLTVV.

The chain is built from TRBV28 and TRBJ2-5, with D perhaps matching TRBD1 (6 bases). This CDR3 is 15 amino acids long. The V gene's germline CDR1 is MDHEN and CDR2 SYDVKM. V gave up 7 bases and J gave up 3 bases, with 18 bases separating them. The CDR3 region is CASKFGDIAKETQYF. As DNA, the CDR3 is TGTGCCAGCAAGTTCGGGGACATCGCTAAAGAGACCCAGTACTTC.

This clone has just a few counts. V usage is TRBV4-3 and J usage is TRBJ1-1; D unresolved. Germline V CDR1 and CDR2: LGHNA, YSLEER. Trimming stripped 0 bases from V and 5 bases from J, with 7 bases between. The length of the CDR3 is 13 residues. The CDR3 reads CASSQEERTEAFF. The CDR3 region has the DNA TGCGCCAGCAGCCAAGAAGAACGGACTGAAGCTTTCTTT.

CDR3 sequence: CASSAPVLSSTEAFF. CDR3 coding DNA: TGTGCCAGTAGTGCCCCGGTTCTCAGCTCCACTGAAGCTTTCTTT. The chain recombines TRBV19 with TRBJ1-1; the D is unclear. The CDR3 spans 15 residues. CDR1 and CDR2 from the germline V gene are LNHDA and SQIVND (reference sequence). With 5 bases removed from V and 4 bases from J, the gap between germline ends came to 17 bases.

CDR3 DNA sequence: TGTGCCAGTAGTATAGAGCCGCCTGGCTACACCTTC. This codes for CASSIEPPGYTF. The chain has TRBV19 and TRBJ1-2, with D uncertain. The germline V and J ends were trimmed by 0 bases and 7 bases, with 6 bases remaining between them. CDR1 and CDR2 from the germline V gene are LNHDA and SQIVND (reference sequence). The CDR3 length is 12 residues.

The chain combines TRBV5-1 with TRBJ1-6; TRBD1 aligns across 7 bases. V was pared by 1 base and J by 10 bases, with 11 bases of the junction left unmatched. CDR1 is SGHRS, CDR2 YFSETQ, per germline. CDR3 length equals 16 residues. In nucleotides, the CDR3 is TGCGCCAGCAGCTTGTCGACAGGGAAGGACGACTCACCCCTCCACTTT. Residues: CASSLSTGKDDSPLHF.

The CDR3 loop is CASSYQGGVTEAFF. CDR3 DNA sequence: TGTGCCAGCAGTTACCAGGGAGGCGTCACTGAAGCTTTCTTT. V and J are TRBV6-5 and TRBJ1-1; weak D call: TRBD1 (5 bases). Germline assignment: CDR1 MNHEY and CDR2 SVGAGI. Trimming left V 2 bases short and J 4 bases short, with 11 bases between. CDR3 length equals 14 residues.

The V call is TRBV7-9, the J call TRBJ2-7; maybe TRBD2 (5 bases). The V and J ends lost 4 bases and 2 bases respectively, with 12 bases between them. This CDR3 region has 14 residues. Looked up from germline, CDR1 is SEHNR and CDR2 is FQNEAQ (reference sequence). Here the CDR3 DNA reads TGTGCCAGCAGCTCCGTGGGAGAAGCCTACGAGCAGTACGTC. Translation gives CASSSVGEAYEQYV.

V gene TRBV6-5 combines with J gene TRBJ2-5, with D maybe TRBD2 (5 bases). Germline CDR1 MNHEY, CDR2 SVGAGI. This CDR3 has 15 residues. V lost 5 bases, J lost 1 base, and 14 bases lay in between. The CDR3 here is CASSRKPGSQETQYF. The DNA of the CDR3 is TGTGCCAGCAGTCGGAAACCGGGATCCCAAGAGACCCAGTACTTC.

This chain connects TRBV27 to TRBJ2-2, with D uncertain. The CDR3 length is 15 residues. Trimming removed 6 bases from V and 5 bases from J, with 16 bases in between. Germline loops: CDR1 MNHEY, CDR2 SMNVEV (reference sequence). DNA of the CDR3: TGTGCCAGCAGCCCCGGGCTAGTCGGTACCGGGGAGCTGTTTTTT. Protein product: CASSPGLVGTGELFF.